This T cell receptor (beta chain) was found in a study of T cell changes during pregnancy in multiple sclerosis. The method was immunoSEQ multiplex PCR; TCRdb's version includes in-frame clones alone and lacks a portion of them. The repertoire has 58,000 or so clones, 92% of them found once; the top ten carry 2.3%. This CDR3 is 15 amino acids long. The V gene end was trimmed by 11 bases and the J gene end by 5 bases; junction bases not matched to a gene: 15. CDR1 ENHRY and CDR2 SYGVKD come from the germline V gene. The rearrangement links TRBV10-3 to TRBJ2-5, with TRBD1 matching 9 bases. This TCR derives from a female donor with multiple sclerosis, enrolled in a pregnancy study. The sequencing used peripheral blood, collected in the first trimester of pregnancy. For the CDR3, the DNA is TGTGCCCATAATAGGGGAACCGGGACAGGGGAGACCCAGTACTTC. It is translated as CAHNRGTGTGETQYF.